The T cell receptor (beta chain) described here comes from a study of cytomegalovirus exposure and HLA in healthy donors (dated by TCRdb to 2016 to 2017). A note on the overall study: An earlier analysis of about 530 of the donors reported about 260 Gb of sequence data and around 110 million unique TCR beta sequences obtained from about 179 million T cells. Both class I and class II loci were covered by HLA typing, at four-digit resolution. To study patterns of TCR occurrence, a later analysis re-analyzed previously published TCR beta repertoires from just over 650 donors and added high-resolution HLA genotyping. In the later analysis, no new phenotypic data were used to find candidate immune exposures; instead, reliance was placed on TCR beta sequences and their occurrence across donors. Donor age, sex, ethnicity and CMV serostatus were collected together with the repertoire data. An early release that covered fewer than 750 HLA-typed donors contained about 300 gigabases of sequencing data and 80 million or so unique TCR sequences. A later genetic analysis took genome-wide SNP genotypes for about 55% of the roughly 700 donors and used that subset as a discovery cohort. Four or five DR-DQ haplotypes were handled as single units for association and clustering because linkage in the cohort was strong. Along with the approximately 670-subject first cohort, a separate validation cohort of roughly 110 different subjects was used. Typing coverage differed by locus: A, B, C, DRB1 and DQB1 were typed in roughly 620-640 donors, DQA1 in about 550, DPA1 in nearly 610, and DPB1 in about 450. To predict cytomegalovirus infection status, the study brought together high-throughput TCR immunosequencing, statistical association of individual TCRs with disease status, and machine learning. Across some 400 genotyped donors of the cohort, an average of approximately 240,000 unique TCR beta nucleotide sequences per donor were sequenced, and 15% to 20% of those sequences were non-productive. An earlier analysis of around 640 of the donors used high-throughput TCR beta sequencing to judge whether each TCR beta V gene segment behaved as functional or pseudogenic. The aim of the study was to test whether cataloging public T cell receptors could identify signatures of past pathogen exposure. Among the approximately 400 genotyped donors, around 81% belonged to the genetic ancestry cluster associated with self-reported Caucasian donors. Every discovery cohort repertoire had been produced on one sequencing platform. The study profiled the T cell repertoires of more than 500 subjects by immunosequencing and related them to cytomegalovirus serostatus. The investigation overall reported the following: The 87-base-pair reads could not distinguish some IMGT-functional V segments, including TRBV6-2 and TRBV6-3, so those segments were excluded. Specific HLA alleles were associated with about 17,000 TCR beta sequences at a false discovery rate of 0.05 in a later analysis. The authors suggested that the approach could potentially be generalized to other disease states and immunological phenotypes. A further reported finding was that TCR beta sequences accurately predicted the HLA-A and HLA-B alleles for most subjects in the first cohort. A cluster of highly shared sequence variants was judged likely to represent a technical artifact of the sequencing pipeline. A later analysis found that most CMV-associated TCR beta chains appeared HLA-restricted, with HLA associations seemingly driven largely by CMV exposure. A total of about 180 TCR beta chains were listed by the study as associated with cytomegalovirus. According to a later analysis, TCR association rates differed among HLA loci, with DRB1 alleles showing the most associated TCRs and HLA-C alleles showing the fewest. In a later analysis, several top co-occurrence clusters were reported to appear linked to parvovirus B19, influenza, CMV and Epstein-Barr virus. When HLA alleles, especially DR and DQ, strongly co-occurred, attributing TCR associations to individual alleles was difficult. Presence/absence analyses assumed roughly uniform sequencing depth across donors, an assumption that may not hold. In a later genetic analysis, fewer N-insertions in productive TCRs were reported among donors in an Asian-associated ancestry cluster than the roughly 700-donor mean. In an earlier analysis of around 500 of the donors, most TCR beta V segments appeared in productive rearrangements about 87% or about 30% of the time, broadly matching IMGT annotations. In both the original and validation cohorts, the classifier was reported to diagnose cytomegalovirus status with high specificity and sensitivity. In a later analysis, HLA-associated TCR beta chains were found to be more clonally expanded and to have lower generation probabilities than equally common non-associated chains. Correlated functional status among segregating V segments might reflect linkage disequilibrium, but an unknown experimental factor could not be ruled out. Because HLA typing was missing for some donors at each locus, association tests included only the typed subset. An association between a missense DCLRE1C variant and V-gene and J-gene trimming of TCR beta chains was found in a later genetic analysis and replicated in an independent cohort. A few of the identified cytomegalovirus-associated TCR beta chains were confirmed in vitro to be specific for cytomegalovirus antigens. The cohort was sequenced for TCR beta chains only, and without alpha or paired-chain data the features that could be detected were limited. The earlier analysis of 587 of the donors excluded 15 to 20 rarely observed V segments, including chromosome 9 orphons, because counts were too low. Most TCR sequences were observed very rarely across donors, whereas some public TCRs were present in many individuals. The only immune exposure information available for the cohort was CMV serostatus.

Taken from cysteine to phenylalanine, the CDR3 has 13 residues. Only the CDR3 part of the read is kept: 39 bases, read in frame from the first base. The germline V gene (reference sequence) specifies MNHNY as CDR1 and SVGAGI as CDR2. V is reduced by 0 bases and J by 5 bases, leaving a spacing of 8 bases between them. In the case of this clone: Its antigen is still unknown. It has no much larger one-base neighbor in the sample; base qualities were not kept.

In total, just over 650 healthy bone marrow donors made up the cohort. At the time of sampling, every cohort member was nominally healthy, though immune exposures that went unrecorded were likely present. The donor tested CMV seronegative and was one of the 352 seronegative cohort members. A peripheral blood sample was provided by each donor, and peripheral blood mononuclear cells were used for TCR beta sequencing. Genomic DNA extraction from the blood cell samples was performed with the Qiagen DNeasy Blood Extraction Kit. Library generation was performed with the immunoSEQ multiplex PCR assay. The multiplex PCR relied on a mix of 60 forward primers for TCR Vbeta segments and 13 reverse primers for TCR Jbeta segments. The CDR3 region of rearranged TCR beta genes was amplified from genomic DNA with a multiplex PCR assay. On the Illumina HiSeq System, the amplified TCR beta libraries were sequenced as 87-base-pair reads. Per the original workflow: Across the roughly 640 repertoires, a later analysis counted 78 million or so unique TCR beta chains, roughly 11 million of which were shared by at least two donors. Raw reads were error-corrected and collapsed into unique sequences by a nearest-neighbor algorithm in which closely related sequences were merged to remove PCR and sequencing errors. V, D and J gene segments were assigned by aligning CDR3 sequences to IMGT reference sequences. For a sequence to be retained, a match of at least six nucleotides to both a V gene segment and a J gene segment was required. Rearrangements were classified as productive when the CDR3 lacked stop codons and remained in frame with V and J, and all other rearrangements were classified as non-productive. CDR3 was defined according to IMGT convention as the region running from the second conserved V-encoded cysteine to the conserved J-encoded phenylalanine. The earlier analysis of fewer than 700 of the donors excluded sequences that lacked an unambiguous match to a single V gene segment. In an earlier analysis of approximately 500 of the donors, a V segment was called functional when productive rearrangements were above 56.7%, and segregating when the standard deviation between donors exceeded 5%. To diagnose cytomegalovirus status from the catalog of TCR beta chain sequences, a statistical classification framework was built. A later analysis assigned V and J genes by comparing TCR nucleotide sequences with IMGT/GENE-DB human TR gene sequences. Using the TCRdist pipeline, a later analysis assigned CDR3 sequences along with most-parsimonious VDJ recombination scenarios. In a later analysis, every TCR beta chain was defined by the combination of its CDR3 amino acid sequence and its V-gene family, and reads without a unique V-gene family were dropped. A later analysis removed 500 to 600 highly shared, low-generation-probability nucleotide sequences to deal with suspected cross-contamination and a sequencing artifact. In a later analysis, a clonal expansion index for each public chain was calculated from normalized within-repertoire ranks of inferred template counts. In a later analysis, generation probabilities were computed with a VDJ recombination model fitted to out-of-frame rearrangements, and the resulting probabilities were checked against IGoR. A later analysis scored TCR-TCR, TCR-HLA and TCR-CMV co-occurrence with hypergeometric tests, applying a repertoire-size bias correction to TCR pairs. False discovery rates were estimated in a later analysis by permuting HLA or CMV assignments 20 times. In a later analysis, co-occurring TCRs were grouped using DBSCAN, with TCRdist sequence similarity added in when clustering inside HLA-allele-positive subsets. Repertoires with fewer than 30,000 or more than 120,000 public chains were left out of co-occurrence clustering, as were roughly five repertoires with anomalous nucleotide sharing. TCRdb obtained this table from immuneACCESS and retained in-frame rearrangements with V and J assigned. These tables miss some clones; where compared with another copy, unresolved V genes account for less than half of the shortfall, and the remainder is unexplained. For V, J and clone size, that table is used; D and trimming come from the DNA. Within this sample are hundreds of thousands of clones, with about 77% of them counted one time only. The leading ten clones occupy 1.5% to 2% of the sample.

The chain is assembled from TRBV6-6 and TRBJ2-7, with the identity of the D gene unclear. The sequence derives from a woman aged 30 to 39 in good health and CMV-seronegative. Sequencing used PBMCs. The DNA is TGTGCCAGCAGTTACTCAGGAGTAGACGAGCAGTACTTC. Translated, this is CASSYSGVDEQYF.